This T cell receptor (beta chain) appears in the sequencing data of a study of shared clonotypes between healthy human individuals. The CDR3 contains 14 residues. Germline V gene lookup returns CDR1 SGDLS and CDR2 YYNGEE. V shed 0 bases and J shed 4 bases, with 9 bases lying between them. Measured with immunoSEQ multiplex PCR; TCRdb has only the in-frame clones, and not every one. Among about 2.5 million clones listed, roughly 90% were seen once. The sequenced sample consisted of naive CD4+ T cells from PBMCs. As to subset: CD45RA+ positively selected. The source is a young man in good health. Some clones in this sample may be carry-over from other donors' samples. This chain connects TRBV9 to TRBJ2-3; D tentatively fits TRBD1 or TRBD2 (5 bases each). The CDR3 DNA sequence: TGTGCCAGCAGCGTAGATGGGGGATCAGATACGCAGTATTTT. Protein sequence: CASSVDGGSDTQYF.